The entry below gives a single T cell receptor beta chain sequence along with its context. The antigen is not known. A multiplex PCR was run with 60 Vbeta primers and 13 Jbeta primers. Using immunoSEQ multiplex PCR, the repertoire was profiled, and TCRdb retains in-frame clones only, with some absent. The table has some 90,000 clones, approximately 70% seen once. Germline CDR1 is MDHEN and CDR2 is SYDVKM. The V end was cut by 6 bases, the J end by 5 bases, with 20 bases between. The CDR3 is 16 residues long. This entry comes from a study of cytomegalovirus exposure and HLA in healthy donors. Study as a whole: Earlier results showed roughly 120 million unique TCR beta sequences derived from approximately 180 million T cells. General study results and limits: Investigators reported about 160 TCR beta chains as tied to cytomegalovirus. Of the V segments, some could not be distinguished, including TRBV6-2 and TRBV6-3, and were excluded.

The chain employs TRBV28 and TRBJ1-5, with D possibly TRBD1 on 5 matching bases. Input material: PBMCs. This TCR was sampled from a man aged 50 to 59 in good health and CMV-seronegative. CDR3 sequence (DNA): TGTGCCAGCAGCTCCGGGGGGGGGAAGAGGGATCAGCCCCAGCATTTT. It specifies CASSSGGGKRDQPQHF.